Listed below are T cell receptor beta chains from one sample, sequenced in a study of cytomegalovirus exposure and HLA in healthy donors. Libraries were prepared by immunoSEQ multiplex PCR; TCRdb keeps only in-frame clonotypes and omits some of them. The sample comprises 150,000 to 200,000 clones, 85% of which are singletons, and approximately 15% rests with the top ten. The material sequenced was PBMCs. The source is a man younger than 35 in good health and CMV-seropositive. The CDR3 runs from the conserved cysteine through the conserved F or W. A D gene is named only where the DNA matches it firmly. The listing skips clone size in some rows; elsewhere it reads once, few, many or a size class.

cdr3_aa: CASRVGTGNEKLFF
cdr3_nt: TGTGCCAGCAGGGTTGGGACAGGGAATGAAAAACTGTTTTTT
clone_size: -
v_call: TRBV2
j_call: TRBJ1-4
d_call: TRBD1
cdr3_length: 14

cdr3_aa: CASSDSTSGGDTQYF
cdr3_nt: TGTGCCAGCAGTGACTCGACTAGCGGGGGGGATACGCAGTATTTT
clone_size: -
v_call: TRBV6-4
j_call: TRBJ2-3
d_call: TRBD2
cdr3_length: 15

cdr3_aa: CASSVEGDRYNEQFF
cdr3_nt: TGTGCCAGCAGCGTAGAGGGGGACCGATACAATGAGCAGTTCTTC
clone_size: -
v_call: TRBV9
j_call: TRBJ2-1
d_call: -
cdr3_length: 15

cdr3_aa: CAWSEGDDNQPQHF
cdr3_nt: TGTGCCTGGAGTGAAGGGGATGACAATCAGCCCCAGCATTTT
clone_size: -
v_call: TRBV30
j_call: TRBJ1-5
d_call: -
cdr3_length: 14

cdr3_aa: CSAVPGTSNNNEQFF
cdr3_nt: TGCAGCGCCGTACCCGGGACTTCGAATAACAATGAGCAGTTCTTC
clone_size: -
v_call: TRBV29-1
j_call: TRBJ2-1
d_call: -
cdr3_length: 15

cdr3_aa: CASSLISREGNSGYTF
cdr3_nt: TGTGCCAGCAGCTTAATTTCCCGGGAGGGTAATAGTGGCTACACCTTC
clone_size: once
v_call: TRBV7-9
j_call: TRBJ1-2
d_call: -
cdr3_length: 16

cdr3_aa: CASRRGRSTDTQYF
cdr3_nt: TGTGCCAGTAGGAGGGGGCGCAGCACAGATACGCAGTATTTT
clone_size: -
v_call: TRBV19
j_call: TRBJ2-3
d_call: TRBD1
cdr3_length: 14

cdr3_aa: CASSDRVEKLFF
cdr3_nt: TGTGCCAGCAGTGACCGGGTTGAAAAACTGTTTTTT
clone_size: -
v_call: TRBV25-1
j_call: TRBJ1-4
d_call: -
cdr3_length: 12

cdr3_aa: CASSFGQRRTGELFF
cdr3_nt: TGTGCCAGCAGCTTCGGACAAAGACGAACCGGGGAGCTGTTTTTT
clone_size: -
v_call: TRBV7-2
j_call: TRBJ2-2
d_call: -
cdr3_length: 15

cdr3_aa: CASSPPVGATNEKLFF
cdr3_nt: TGTGCCAGCAGCCCACCCGTCGGGGCAACTAATGAAAAACTGTTTTTT
clone_size: -
v_call: TRBV7-9
j_call: TRBJ1-4
d_call: -
cdr3_length: 16

cdr3_aa: CASSDILEPRYNEQFF
cdr3_nt: TGTGCCAGCAGTGACATCTTAGAACCACGCTACAATGAGCAGTTCTTC
clone_size: -
v_call: TRBV2
j_call: TRBJ2-1
d_call: -
cdr3_length: 16

cdr3_aa: CASSPWQGSQPQHF
cdr3_nt: TGTGCCAGCAGTCCCTGGCAGGGTAGTCAGCCCCAGCATTTT
clone_size: -
v_call: TRBV28
j_call: TRBJ1-5
d_call: -
cdr3_length: 14

cdr3_aa: CASSSTGTDTQYF
cdr3_nt: TGCGCCAGCAGCTCGACAGGGACAGATACGCAGTATTTT
clone_size: -
v_call: TRBV5-1
j_call: TRBJ2-3
d_call: TRBD1
cdr3_length: 13

cdr3_aa: CASSLGPGDRGSSPLHF
cdr3_nt: TGTGCCAGCAGCTTAGGGCCTGGCGACAGGGGAAGTTCACCCCTCCACTTT
clone_size: -
v_call: TRBV11-2
j_call: TRBJ1-6
d_call: TRBD1
cdr3_length: 17

cdr3_aa: CAWRARGGDTDTQYF
cdr3_nt: TGTGCCTGGAGGGCTCGGGGGGGGGACACAGATACGCAGTATTTT
clone_size: -
v_call: TRBV30
j_call: TRBJ2-3
d_call: TRBD2
cdr3_length: 15

cdr3_aa: CASSRGGFGNQPQHF
cdr3_nt: TGTGCCAGCAGCAGAGGGGGCTTTGGCAATCAGCCCCAGCATTTT
clone_size: -
v_call: TRBV28
j_call: TRBJ1-5
d_call: TRBD1
cdr3_length: 15

cdr3_aa: CASSTNYEQYF
cdr3_nt: TGTGCCAGCAGTACTAATTACGAGCAGTACTTC
clone_size: -
v_call: TRBV28
j_call: TRBJ2-7
d_call: -
cdr3_length: 11

cdr3_aa: CASSYPTGLIDQPQHF
cdr3_nt: TGTGCCAGCAGTTATCCGACAGGGCTTATCGATCAGCCCCAGCATTTT
clone_size: -
v_call: TRBV6-6
j_call: TRBJ1-5
d_call: TRBD1
cdr3_length: 16

cdr3_aa: CASSVAGTGEGYTF
cdr3_nt: TGCGCCAGCAGCGTCGCCGGGACAGGGGAGGGCTACACCTTC
clone_size: -
v_call: TRBV5-1
j_call: TRBJ1-2
d_call: TRBD1
cdr3_length: 14

cdr3_aa: CASISLAGTDTQYF
cdr3_nt: TGTGCCAGCATAAGTCTAGCGGGGACAGATACGCAGTATTTT
clone_size: -
v_call: TRBV2
j_call: TRBJ2-3
d_call: TRBD2
cdr3_length: 14

cdr3_aa: CASSFSGQDGGNYGYTF
cdr3_nt: TGTGCCAGCAGTTTCTCTGGACAGGACGGAGGGAACTATGGCTACACCTTC
clone_size: -
v_call: TRBV27
j_call: TRBJ1-2
d_call: TRBD1
cdr3_length: 17

cdr3_aa: CASSRNGRDKNIQYF
cdr3_nt: TGTGCCAGCAGCCGAAACGGGAGGGACAAAAACATTCAGTACTTC
clone_size: -
v_call: TRBV7-9
j_call: TRBJ2-4
d_call: TRBD2
cdr3_length: 15

cdr3_aa: CASRARQGRIHGYTF
cdr3_nt: TGTGCAAGTCGCGCCCGACAGGGGCGAATCCATGGCTACACCTTC
clone_size: -
v_call: TRBV12-2
j_call: TRBJ1-2
d_call: -
cdr3_length: 15

cdr3_aa: CASSLDGAGLSYEQYF
cdr3_nt: TGTGCCAGCAGCTTGGATGGAGCGGGACTATCCTACGAGCAGTACTTC
clone_size: -
v_call: TRBV5-6
j_call: TRBJ2-7
d_call: TRBD2
cdr3_length: 16

cdr3_aa: CASSPGHDSSYEQYF
cdr3_nt: TGTGCCAGTTCTCCGGGACACGACAGCTCCTACGAGCAGTACTTC
clone_size: few
v_call: TRBV19
j_call: TRBJ2-7
d_call: -
cdr3_length: 15

cdr3_aa: CASSSYLDPQPQHF
cdr3_nt: TGTGCCAGCAGTTCCTACCTAGACCCCCAGCCCCAGCATTTT
clone_size: -
v_call: TRBV28
j_call: TRBJ1-5
d_call: -
cdr3_length: 14

cdr3_aa: CASSQSLLAGGDTQYF
cdr3_nt: TGTGCCAGCAGCCAAAGTCTACTAGCGGGAGGGGATACGCAGTATTTT
clone_size: once
v_call: TRBV14
j_call: TRBJ2-3
d_call: TRBD2
cdr3_length: 16

cdr3_aa: CASSYSGVGQPQHF
cdr3_nt: TGTGCCAGCAGTTATTCAGGGGTGGGACAGCCCCAGCATTTT
clone_size: -
v_call: TRBV6-5
j_call: TRBJ1-5
d_call: -
cdr3_length: 14

cdr3_aa: CASSIPGGLGTEAFF
cdr3_nt: TGTGCCAGCAGCATTCCAGGGGGCTTGGGGACTGAAGCTTTCTTT
clone_size: -
v_call: TRBV5-4
j_call: TRBJ1-1
d_call: TRBD1
cdr3_length: 15

cdr3_aa: CASRRALVNYGYTF
cdr3_nt: TGTGCCAGCCGCAGGGCCCTCGTAAACTATGGCTACACCTTC
clone_size: -
v_call: TRBV6-6
j_call: TRBJ1-2
d_call: -
cdr3_length: 14

cdr3_aa: CASSVTSGYEQYF
cdr3_nt: TGTGCCAGCAGCGTGACTAGCGGCTACGAGCAGTACTTC
clone_size: -
v_call: TRBV2
j_call: TRBJ2-7
d_call: TRBD2
cdr3_length: 13

cdr3_aa: CASSVEDQEEKLFF
cdr3_nt: TGTGCCAGTAGTGTAGAAGACCAGGAAGAAAAACTGTTTTTT
clone_size: -
v_call: TRBV19
j_call: TRBJ1-4
d_call: -
cdr3_length: 14

cdr3_aa: CASSMALAGHYEQYF
cdr3_nt: TGTGCCAGTAGTATGGCACTAGCGGGACACTACGAGCAGTACTTC
clone_size: -
v_call: TRBV19
j_call: TRBJ2-7
d_call: TRBD2
cdr3_length: 15

cdr3_aa: CASSLVGGAGAYNEQFF
cdr3_nt: TGCGCCAGCAGCTTGGTTGGGGGGGCAGGGGCCTACAATGAGCAGTTCTTC
clone_size: once
v_call: TRBV5-1
j_call: TRBJ2-1
d_call: -
cdr3_length: 17

cdr3_aa: CASSRLGGWTEAFF
cdr3_nt: TGTGCCAGCAGCCGCCTTGGGGGGTGGACTGAAGCTTTCTTT
clone_size: -
v_call: TRBV14
j_call: TRBJ1-1
d_call: -
cdr3_length: 14

cdr3_aa: CASSVESSGERTYNEQFF
cdr3_nt: TGTGCCAGCAGCGTAGAGAGTAGCGGGGAAAGAACATACAATGAGCAGTTCTTC
clone_size: -
v_call: TRBV9
j_call: TRBJ2-1
d_call: TRBD2
cdr3_length: 18

cdr3_aa: CAWADRGVGEKLFF
cdr3_nt: TGTGCCTGGGCCGACAGGGGAGTTGGTGAAAAACTGTTTTTT
clone_size: -
v_call: TRBV30
j_call: TRBJ1-4
d_call: TRBD1
cdr3_length: 14

cdr3_aa: CASSLIRGNGYTF
cdr3_nt: TGCGCCAGCAGCTTGATCCGGGGGAATGGCTACACCTTC
clone_size: -
v_call: TRBV5-1
j_call: TRBJ1-2
d_call: -
cdr3_length: 13

cdr3_aa: CASSLSAGSYGYTF
cdr3_nt: TGCGCCAGCAGCTTGTCAGCAGGGTCCTATGGCTACACCTTC
clone_size: -
v_call: TRBV5-1
j_call: TRBJ1-2
d_call: -
cdr3_length: 14

cdr3_aa: CASSMGRGAAEQYF
cdr3_nt: TGTGCCAGTAGTATGGGTAGGGGCGCGGCCGAGCAGTACTTC
clone_size: -
v_call: TRBV19
j_call: TRBJ2-7
d_call: -
cdr3_length: 14

cdr3_aa: CASSPLTGRGETQYF
cdr3_nt: TGTGCCAGCAGCCCATTGACAGGGCGGGGAGAGACCCAGTACTTC
clone_size: -
v_call: TRBV7-2
j_call: TRBJ2-5
d_call: -
cdr3_length: 15

cdr3_aa: CAGRENYGYTF
cdr3_nt: TGTGCCGGACGGGAGAACTATGGCTACACCTTC
clone_size: once
v_call: TRBV6-1
j_call: TRBJ1-2
d_call: -
cdr3_length: 11

cdr3_aa: CASSPPETWSEQYF
cdr3_nt: TGTGCCAGCAGCCCGCCAGAAACATGGAGCGAGCAGTACTTC
clone_size: -
v_call: TRBV11-2
j_call: TRBJ2-7
d_call: -
cdr3_length: 14

cdr3_aa: CASSLPPDTGNNEQFF
cdr3_nt: TGTGCCAGCAGTTTACCCCCAGATACAGGAAACAATGAGCAGTTCTTC
clone_size: -
v_call: TRBV6-5
j_call: TRBJ2-1
d_call: -
cdr3_length: 16

cdr3_aa: CASRVGLAGGRGDTQYF
cdr3_nt: TGTGCCAGCAGGGTGGGACTAGCGGGAGGGCGTGGAGATACGCAGTATTTT
clone_size: once
v_call: TRBV27
j_call: TRBJ2-3
d_call: TRBD2
cdr3_length: 17

cdr3_aa: CASSALGGGVDTQYF
cdr3_nt: TGTGCCAGCAGTGCCCTAGGGGGGGGTGTGGATACGCAGTATTTT
clone_size: -
v_call: TRBV28
j_call: TRBJ2-3
d_call: -
cdr3_length: 15

cdr3_aa: CASEEDRADYGYTF
cdr3_nt: TGTGCCAGCGAGGAGGACAGGGCGGACTATGGCTACACCTTC
clone_size: -
v_call: TRBV7-9
j_call: TRBJ1-2
d_call: TRBD1
cdr3_length: 14

cdr3_aa: CASSSTGKEKLFF
cdr3_nt: TGTGCCAGCAGCTCGACAGGGAAAGAAAAACTGTTTTTT
clone_size: -
v_call: TRBV5-6
j_call: TRBJ1-4
d_call: TRBD1
cdr3_length: 13

cdr3_aa: CASSEQQGAYEQYF
cdr3_nt: TGCGCCAGCAGCGAACAACAGGGGGCTTACGAGCAGTACTTC
clone_size: once
v_call: TRBV5-1
j_call: TRBJ2-7
d_call: TRBD1
cdr3_length: 14

cdr3_aa: CASSSGNTGELFF
cdr3_nt: TGTGCCAGCAGCTCCGGGAACACCGGGGAGCTGTTTTTT
clone_size: -
v_call: TRBV7-3
j_call: TRBJ2-2
d_call: -
cdr3_length: 13